These 13 T cell receptor beta chains originate from one sample sequenced in a study of T cell responses to AZD1222 COVID-19 vaccine. Some clones are missing from TCRdb's copy, which holds only in-frame ones; the method was immunoSEQ multiplex PCR. The data contain 20,000 or so clones, 84% of them singletons. The sample consisted of peripheral blood, taken 28 days after the second AZD1222 dose. The origin of the receptors is an adult who received the AZD1222 COVID-19 vaccine.

The chain couples TRBV4-2 to TRBJ2-7, with TRBD2 matching 12 bases. CDR1 LGHNA and CDR2 YNFKEQ come from the germline V gene. V lost 0 bases, J lost 4 bases, and 10 bases stayed unmatched. The CDR3 length is 18 residues. The CDR3 protein is CASSQDSLTSGGSYEQYF. The CDR3 nucleotides are TGTGCCAGCAGCCAAGATTCCCTGACTAGCGGGGGCTCATACGAGCAGTACTTC.

The chain joins TRBV18 to TRBJ1-5; D ambiguous. The CDR3 totals 16 residues. Germline CDR1 and CDR2: KGHSH and LQKENI. The V end lost 2 bases, the J end lost 3 bases, and 14 bases lay between the germline ends. Here the CDR3 reads CASSPYGIHTNQPQHF. In DNA form, the CDR3 reads TGTGCCAGCTCACCATACGGGATCCATACCAATCAGCCCCAGCATTTT.

The chain links TRBV7-9 to TRBJ1-2, with D uncertain. V was pared by 5 bases and J by 4 bases, with 5 bases between. This CDR3 is built from 11 residues. From germline, CDR1 is SEHNR and CDR2 FQNEAQ (reference sequence). The CDR3 coding sequence is TGTGCCAGCAGCCACAGCTATGGCTACACCTTC. This gives the protein CASSHSYGYTF. Full variable domain (outside the CDR3, taken from reference TRBV7-9 and TRBJ1-2): DTGVSQNPRHKITKRGQNVTFRCDPISEHNRLYWYRQTLGQGPEFLTYFQNEAQLEKSRLLSDRFSAERPKGSFSTLEIQRTEQGDSAMYLCASSHSYGYTFGSGTRLTVV.

The gene calls are TRBV9 and TRBJ2-3, with 15 bases matching TRBD2. The CDR3 length is 17 residues. Per the germline V gene, CDR1 is SGDLS and CDR2 is YYNGEE. V was clipped by 3 bases and J by 4 bases; unmatched bases: 6. CDR3 sequence reads: CASSEGLAGGGADTQYF. DNA of the CDR3: TGTGCCAGCAGCGAGGGACTAGCGGGAGGAGGAGCAGATACGCAGTATTTT. Together with reference TRBV9 and TRBJ2-3, the CDR3 gives the full variable domain: DSGVTQTPKHLITATGQRVTLRCSPRSGDLSVYWYQQSLDQGLQFLIQYYNGEERAKGNILERFSAQQFPDLHSELNLSSLELGDSALYFCASSEGLAGGGADTQYFGPGTRLTVL.

The chain recombines TRBV7-9 with TRBJ1-2, with D possibly matching TRBD1 (5 bases). This CDR3 is built from 14 residues. V dropped 0 bases and J dropped 12 bases, with 17 bases sitting between them. Germline V lookup: CDR1 SEHNR, CDR2 FQNEAQ (reference sequence). The CDR3 sequence is CASSLAQGFKVDTF. CDR3 bases: TGTGCCAGCAGCTTAGCCCAGGGATTTAAGGTCGACACCTTC.

The J gene is TRBJ1-5, the V gene TRBV2; 7 nucleotides align to TRBD1. Trimming removed 4 bases from V and 0 bases from J; junction bases left unmatched: 21. The CDR3 is 21 amino acids. Per the germline V gene, CDR1 is SNHLY and CDR2 is FYNNEI. CDR3 sequence: CASSGLQGTEDIGYSNQPQHF. Here the CDR3 DNA reads TGTGCCAGCAGTGGTCTACAGGGGACGGAGGATATAGGATATAGCAATCAGCCCCAGCATTTT.

The chain employs TRBV5-1 and TRBJ2-5, with 9 nucleotides matching TRBD2. This CDR3 is 16 amino acids long. Germline CDR1 SGHRS, CDR2 YFSETQ. The trim removed 0 bases at V and 2 bases at J, leaving 5 bases unmatched. The CDR3 region is CASSLEGLAQQETQYF. CDR3 sequence (DNA): TGCGCCAGCAGCTTGGAAGGACTAGCGCAACAAGAGACCCAGTACTTC.

The chain carries TRBV7-8 and TRBJ2-5; D ambiguous. With 1 base removed from V and 4 bases from J, the gap between germline ends came to 13 bases. Germline CDR1 SGHVS, CDR2 FQNEAQ. The CDR3 loop spans 15 amino acids. The CDR3 DNA reads TGTGCCAGCAGCTTAGGGTTTCGGTTAGGAGAGACCCAGTACTTC. Amino acid sequence: CASSLGFRLGETQYF.

This CDR3 is CASRLRGTTNYGYTF. CDR3 coding DNA: TGCGCCAGCAGGCTACGGGGGACAACTAACTATGGCTACACCTTC. The chain is built from TRBV5-1 and TRBJ1-2; tentatively, D is TRBD1 (6 bases). Germline V CDR1 and CDR2: SGHRS, YFSETQ. V dropped 5 bases and J dropped 0 bases, with 14 bases sitting between them. The CDR3 sequence is 15 residues long.

Concerning this clone itself: A junction end diverges from the germline sequence, so it may reflect a read error. The chain uses TRBV15 and TRBJ2-7, with TRBD2 matching over 13 bases. The CDR3 loop spans 16 amino acids. Per the germline V gene, CDR1 is LNHNV and CDR2 is YYDKDF (reference sequence). Written as DNA, the CDR3 is TGCGCCACCAGCAGAGGTGGGACTAGCGGGATCGGCGAGCAGTACTTC. Translated: CATSRGGTSGIGEQYF.

This clone was found once. This chain links TRBV30 with TRBJ1-3; possible D gene TRBD1, 5 bases. Per germline, CDR1 GTSNPN and CDR2 SVGIG (reference sequence). Deletions cut 4 bases from V and 1 base from J, with 8 bases between. The CDR3 totals 13 residues. The CDR3 region is CAWNRGSGNTIYF. CDR3 sequence (DNA): TGTGCCTGGAATCGGGGGTCTGGAAACACCATATATTTT.

On this clone itself: Distinct nucleotide sequences in the sample also encode this CDR3. In DNA form, the CDR3 reads TGTGCCTGGGGGAGGGACCGCCCCTATGGCTACACCTTC. Amino acids: CAWGRDRPYGYTF. The chain carries TRBV30 and TRBJ1-2; a possible D gene is TRBD1 (5 bases). The CDR3 contains 13 residues. Germline CDR1 reads GTSNPN; CDR2 reads SVGIG (reference sequence). V was shortened by 5 bases and J by 4 bases, with 14 bases between the two germline ends.

V and J are TRBV11-2 and TRBJ1-1; no definite D call. This CDR3 is 14 amino acids long. Germline V lookup: CDR1 SGHAT, CDR2 FQNNGV. Trimming removed 5 bases at V and 5 bases at J, with 15 bases between. The CDR3 nucleotides are TGTGCCAGCAGCCCCATAGGAGGGAGGACTGAAGCTTTCTTT. Protein: CASSPIGGRTEAFF.